These 11 T cell receptor beta chains originate from one sample sequenced in a study of shared clonotypes between healthy human individuals (dated by TCRdb to 2018 to 2021). The library was prepared using the immunoSEQ multiplex PCR assay. In its TCRdb copy, this immuneACCESS table keeps in-frame sequences only and misses some clones. Where compared with another copy, unresolved V genes explain less than half of these, and the others have no known cause. This sample is represented by approximately 980,000 clones; about 80% of them were singletons. Over 1.3% of the sample is in the top ten clones. Sequencing was performed on memory CD4+ T cells sorted from blood. According to the study, the label for this sample's cell subset or site signals: CD45RA-negative fraction. The receptors shown here come from a man between 18 and 29 years old in good health.

The J gene is TRBJ2-5, the V gene TRBV7-2; 7 positions match TRBD2. The CDR3 is made up of 16 amino acids. CDR1 SGHTA and CDR2 FQGNSA come from the germline V gene. V was pared by 3 bases and J by 3 bases, with 10 bases of the junction left unmatched. The CDR3 is CASSFPLTSSEETQYF. For the CDR3, the DNA is TGTGCCAGCAGCTTCCCTCTGACTAGCTCGGAAGAGACCCAGTACTTC.

The rearrangement uses TRBV5-6 and TRBJ1-2; the match to TRBD1 covers 12 bases. Trimming cost V 3 bases and J 7 bases; bases outside gene matches: 13. Germline-derived CDR1 and CDR2 are SGHDT and YYEEEE. This CDR3 is built from 17 residues. The CDR3 sequence: CASSSGTGGEKGSGYTF. The DNA for the CDR3 is TGTGCCAGCAGCTCCGGGACAGGGGGCGAAAAGGGCTCTGGCTACACCTTC.

This clone was observed once. This chain uses TRBV5-4 with TRBJ2-7; TRBD1 agrees at 8 bases. There are 13 residues in the CDR3. Unmatched junction bases numbered 5, after V lost 4 bases and J lost 5 bases. Per the germline V gene, CDR1 is SGHNT and CDR2 is YYREEE (reference sequence). CDR3 DNA: TGTGCCAGCAGCACGGGACAGGCCAACGAGCAGTACTTC. Translation: CASSTGQANEQYF.

This clone was seen at least ten times. The chain employs TRBV30 and TRBJ1-1, with D maybe TRBD1 (6 bases). The CDR3 runs 12 residues. Germline V gene lookup returns CDR1 GTSNPN and CDR2 SVGIG (reference sequence). With 0 bases removed from V and 11 bases from J, the gap between germline ends came to 13 bases. The CDR3 here is CAWSVNREEAFF. CDR3 DNA sequence: TGTGCCTGGAGTGTGAACAGGGAGGAGGCTTTCTTT.

The chain carries TRBV7-2 and TRBJ1-6; tentatively, D is TRBD1 (5 bases). V was trimmed by 2 bases and J by 7 bases, leaving 12 bases between them. Germline V gene data show CDR1 as SGHTA and CDR2 as FQGNSA. The length of the CDR3 is 15 residues. CDR3 in amino acids: CASSLFAGMNSPLHF. In DNA form, the CDR3 reads TGTGCCAGCAGCTTATTCGCAGGGATGAATTCACCCCTCCACTTT.

V gene TRBV27 combines with J gene TRBJ2-1; possible D gene TRBD2, 6 bases. Germline V gives CDR1 MNHEY, CDR2 SMNVEV (reference sequence). The CDR3 runs 14 residues. V was clipped by 3 bases and J by 7 bases, with 13 bases between them. The CDR3 region has the DNA TGTGCCAGCAGTTTTGAGTCTGGGGGGAATGAGCAGTTCTTC. This gives the protein CASSFESGGNEQFF.

The CDR3 DNA sequence: TGTGCCAGCAGTGAACGTGGCGGGGGAAAAGGAGGGGCCAACGTCCTGACTTTC. As protein: CASSERGGGKGGANVLTF. The chain recombines TRBV6-1 with TRBJ2-6; TRBD2 matches 7 bases. CDR1 is MNHNS, CDR2 SASEGT, per germline. This CDR3 has 18 amino acids. The trim removed 2 bases at V and 4 bases at J, leaving 11 bases unmatched.

The rearrangement links TRBV7-2 to TRBJ2-3; D uncertain. The V end was cut by 4 bases, the J end by 5 bases, with 16 bases between. Germline lookup yields CDR1 SGHTA and CDR2 FQGNSA. This CDR3 region has 15 residues. The CDR3 spells CASSSQPGSGDTQYF. As DNA, the CDR3 is TGTGCCAGCAGCTCACAACCGGGCTCGGGAGATACGCAGTATTTT.

This sequence joins TRBV29-1 and TRBJ2-3; possibly TRBD2 for D (6 bases). The CDR3 sequence is 11 residues long. Per the germline V gene, CDR1 is SQVTM and CDR2 is ANQGSEA. CDR3 coding DNA: TGCGTGGGGGGTAGCACAGATACGCAGTATTTT. It specifies CVGGSTDTQYF.

This chain uses TRBV7-9 with TRBJ1-1; no clear D gene. CDR3 size: 14 residues. Trimming took off 5 bases at V and 1 base at J, with 11 bases between the two ends. Per germline, CDR1 SEHNR and CDR2 FQNEAQ (reference sequence). The CDR3, as DNA: TGTGCCAGCAGCCAAGAGGTTTCGAACACTGAAGCTTTCTTT. Translating it yields CASSQEVSNTEAFF.

J is TRBJ2-2 and V is TRBV9, with 8 nucleotides matching TRBD2. This CDR3 region has 15 residues. Trimming removed 0 bases from V and 6 bases from J; junction bases left unmatched: 4. Per the germline V gene, CDR1 is SGDLS and CDR2 is YYNGEE. The CDR3: CASSVGGGMSGELFF. The CDR3 DNA sequence: TGTGCCAGCAGCGTAGGCGGGGGGATGTCCGGGGAGCTGTTTTTT.